This T cell receptor (beta chain) was sequenced in a study of beta chain features in type 1 diabetes. As for the study in general: Under 140,000,000 sorted cells were examined across all samples.

Points from the study as a whole: Shorter templates may be favored by PCR, equally so in patients and controls. Type 1 diabetes patients had fewer VDJ junction insertions and more deletions.

V lost 4 bases to trimming and J lost 9 bases; unmatched junction nucleotides: 13. Germline values: CDR1 LNHDA, CDR2 SQIVND (reference sequence). There are 15 residues in the CDR3. The study reverse transcribed the entire isolated RNA, so it sequenced expressed TCRB transcripts. Generated by immunoSEQ multiplex PCR, the TCRdb table keeps only in-frame clones and is missing some. Among under 550,000 clones listed, over 10% were seen once. Comment on this clone: What it binds is unknown.

This TCR came from a young woman in good health. The chain is built from TRBV19 and TRBJ2-7; TRBD1 agrees at 9 bases. What was sequenced was naive CD4+ T cells from blood. The CDR3 sequence is CASSRTGTGSEGQYF. CDR3 bases: TGTGCCAGTAGTAGAACCGGGACAGGGTCGGAAGGGCAGTACTTC. The variable domain in full, completed from reference TRBV19 and TRBJ2-7, reads DGGITQSPKYLFRKEGQNVTLSCEQNLNHDAMYWYRQDPGQGLRLIYYSQIVNDFQKGDIAEGYSVSREKKESFPLTVTSAQKNPTAFYLCASSRTGTGSEGQYFGPGTRLTVT.